This is a list of T cell receptor beta chains from one sample in a study of blood T cells in healthy people across ages. TCRdb independently ran MiXCR on the 5' RACE reads; one entry per CDR3 protein. Of 1.5 million to 2 million distinct CDR3 sequences in the sample, about 50% were seen once. Input material: blood. The receptor set was obtained from a woman aged 40-49 years in good health. Both conserved end residues are part of each CDR3. A D gene is named only where the DNA matches it firmly. The listing skips clone size in some rows; elsewhere it reads once, few, many or a size class.

clone size | D gene | J gene | V gene | CDR3 protein
once | - | - | TRBV6-1 | CASSTRWDAYEQYF
few | TRBD1 | TRBJ2-5 | TRBV7-2 | CASSLHPRDRGFQETQYF
few | - | TRBJ2-4 | TRBV7-9 | CASNLLAAGGGNIQYF
- | - | TRBJ1-4 | TRBV6-5 | CASGRVTGEKLFF
- | - | TRBJ2-3 | TRBV2 | CASSDIGEGNTDTQYF
- | - | TRBJ1-2 | TRBV7-2 | CATRGAANYGYTF
- | - | TRBJ2-7 | TRBV20-1 | CSASNTFSYEQYF
- | - | TRBJ1-2 | TRBV2 | CASSKEGLSYGYTF
few | TRBD1 | TRBJ1-6 | TRBV20-1 | CSARDRQSAGKLEPLHF
- | - | TRBJ1-4 | TRBV28 | CASDRSGFNEKLFF
few | - | TRBJ1-4 | TRBV6-2/TRBV6-3 | CASRDGATNEKLFF
- | TRBD2 | TRBJ2-1 | TRBV20-1 | CSARAPTSGLNYNEQFF
- | - | TRBJ2-5 | TRBV7-6 | CASSSVRRTQETQYF
- | - | TRBJ2-5 | TRBV7-2 | CASSTSQGRQYF
- | - | TRBJ2-5 | TRBV18 | CASSSQTEAAGTQYF
- | TRBD1 | TRBJ1-5 | TRBV9 | CASSQGQGAFSNQPQHF
- | TRBD2 | TRBJ2-3 | TRBV7-3 | CASSSQPGLATDTQYF
- | TRBD2 | TRBJ2-1 | TRBV7-9 | CASSLANLAGALSSYNEQFF
once | - | TRBJ2-3 | TRBV25-1 | CASSEWGPPEDTQYF
- | TRBD1 | TRBJ2-7 | TRBV7-9 | CASSPTGQVGSYEQYF
- | TRBD1 | TRBJ1-2 | TRBV11-2 | CASSSGTGLNYGYTF
- | - | TRBJ1-2 | TRBV29-1 | CSVGRELGYGYTF
- | - | TRBJ1-2 | TRBV2 | CASGEWLYYGYTF